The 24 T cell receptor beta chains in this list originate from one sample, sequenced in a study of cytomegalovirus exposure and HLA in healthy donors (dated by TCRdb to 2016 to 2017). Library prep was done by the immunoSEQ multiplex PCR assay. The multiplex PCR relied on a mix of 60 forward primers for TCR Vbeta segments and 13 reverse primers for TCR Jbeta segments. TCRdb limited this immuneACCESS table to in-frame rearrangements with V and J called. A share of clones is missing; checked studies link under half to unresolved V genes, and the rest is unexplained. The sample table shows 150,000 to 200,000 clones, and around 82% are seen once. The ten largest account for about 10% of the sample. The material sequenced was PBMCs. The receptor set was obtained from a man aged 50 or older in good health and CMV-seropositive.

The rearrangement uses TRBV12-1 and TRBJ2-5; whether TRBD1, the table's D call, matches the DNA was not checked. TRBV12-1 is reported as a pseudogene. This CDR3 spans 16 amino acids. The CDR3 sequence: CASSSDSRDRQETQYF. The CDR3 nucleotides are TGTGCCAGCAGCTCTGACTCCCGGGACAGACAAGAGACCCAGTACTTC.

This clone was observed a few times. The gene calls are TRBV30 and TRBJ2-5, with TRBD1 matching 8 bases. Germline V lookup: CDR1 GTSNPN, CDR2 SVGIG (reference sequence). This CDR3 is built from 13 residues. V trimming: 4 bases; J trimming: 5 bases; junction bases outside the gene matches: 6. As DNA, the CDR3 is TGTGCCTGGACCCGACAGGGGAGTGAGACCCAGTACTTC. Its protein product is CAWTRQGSETQYF.

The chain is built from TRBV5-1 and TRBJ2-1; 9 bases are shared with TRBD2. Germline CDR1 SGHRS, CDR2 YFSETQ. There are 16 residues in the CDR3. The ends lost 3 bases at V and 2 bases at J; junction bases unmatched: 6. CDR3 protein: CASSSQTSGPYNEQFF. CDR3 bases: TGCGCCAGCAGCTCCCAAACTAGCGGGCCCTACAATGAGCAGTTCTTC.

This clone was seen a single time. The CDR3 spells CASSPLAGAYNEQFF. The CDR3 DNA follows: TGTGCCAGCAGCCCACTAGCGGGGGCCTACAATGAGCAGTTCTTC. V gene TRBV11-2 combines with J gene TRBJ2-1; 11 bases line up with TRBD2. Germline V gives CDR1 SGHAT, CDR2 FQNNGV. V was pared by 5 bases and J by 2 bases, with 2 bases of the junction left unmatched. The length of the CDR3 is 15 residues.

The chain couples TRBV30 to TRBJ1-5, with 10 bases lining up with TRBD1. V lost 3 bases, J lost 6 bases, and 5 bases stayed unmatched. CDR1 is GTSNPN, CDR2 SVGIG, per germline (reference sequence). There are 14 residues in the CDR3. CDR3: CAWSSGTGVQPQHF. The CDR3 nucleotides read TGTGCCTGGAGCTCCGGGACAGGGGTTCAGCCCCAGCATTTT.

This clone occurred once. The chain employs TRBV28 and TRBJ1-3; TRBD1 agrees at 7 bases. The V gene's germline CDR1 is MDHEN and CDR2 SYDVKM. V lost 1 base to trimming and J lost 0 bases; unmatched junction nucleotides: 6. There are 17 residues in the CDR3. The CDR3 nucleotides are TGTGCCAGCAGTTTATTCCGCGGGACAGACTCTGGAAACACCATATATTTT. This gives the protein CASSLFRGTDSGNTIYF.

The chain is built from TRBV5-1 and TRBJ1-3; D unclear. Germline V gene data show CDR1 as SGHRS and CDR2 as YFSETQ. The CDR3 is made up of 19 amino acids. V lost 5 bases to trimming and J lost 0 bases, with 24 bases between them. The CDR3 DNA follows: TGCGCCAGCAGTGGCGACCACTCACGGAGCCTGAGCTCTGGAAACACCATATATTTT. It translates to CASSGDHSRSLSSGNTIYF.

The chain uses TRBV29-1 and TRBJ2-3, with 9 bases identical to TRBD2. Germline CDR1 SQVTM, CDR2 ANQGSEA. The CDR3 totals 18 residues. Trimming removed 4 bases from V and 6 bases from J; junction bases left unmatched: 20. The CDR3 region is CSVGTSLSGGSQGDTQYF. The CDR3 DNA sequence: TGCAGCGTTGGAACTTCCCTTAGCGGGGGCTCACAAGGGGATACGCAGTATTTT.

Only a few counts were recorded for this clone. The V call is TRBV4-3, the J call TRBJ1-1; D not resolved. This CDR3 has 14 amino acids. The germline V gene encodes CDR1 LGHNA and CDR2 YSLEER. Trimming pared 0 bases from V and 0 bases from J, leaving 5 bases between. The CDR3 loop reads CASSQDAVNTEAFF. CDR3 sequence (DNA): TGCGCCAGCAGCCAAGATGCGGTGAACACTGAAGCTTTCTTT.

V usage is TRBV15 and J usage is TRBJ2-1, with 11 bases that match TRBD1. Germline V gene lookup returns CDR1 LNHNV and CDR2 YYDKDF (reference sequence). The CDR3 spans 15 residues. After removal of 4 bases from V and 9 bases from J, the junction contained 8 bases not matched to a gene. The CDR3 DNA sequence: TGTGCCACCAGCACAATTCGGGACAGGGGGATTGAGCAGTTCTTC. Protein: CATSTIRDRGIEQFF. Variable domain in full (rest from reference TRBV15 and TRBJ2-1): DAMVIQNPRYQVTQFGKPVTLSCSQTLNHNVMYWYQQKSSQAPKLLFHYYDKDFNNEADTPDNFQSRRPNTSFCFLDIRSPGLGDTAMYLCATSTIRDRGIEQFFGPGTRLTVL.

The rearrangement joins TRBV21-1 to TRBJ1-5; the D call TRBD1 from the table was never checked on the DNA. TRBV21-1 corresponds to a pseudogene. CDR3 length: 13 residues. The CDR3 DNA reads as TGTGCCAGCAGCATAGGGGTTTGGCAGCCCCAGCATTTT. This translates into CASSIGVWQPQHF.

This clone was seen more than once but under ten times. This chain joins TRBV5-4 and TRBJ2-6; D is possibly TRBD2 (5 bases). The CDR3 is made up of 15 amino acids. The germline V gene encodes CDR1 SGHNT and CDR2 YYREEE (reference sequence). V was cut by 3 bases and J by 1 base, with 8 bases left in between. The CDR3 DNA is TGTGCCAGCAGCTCGAGGACTTCTGGGGCCAACGTCCTGACTTTC. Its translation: CASSSRTSGANVLTF.

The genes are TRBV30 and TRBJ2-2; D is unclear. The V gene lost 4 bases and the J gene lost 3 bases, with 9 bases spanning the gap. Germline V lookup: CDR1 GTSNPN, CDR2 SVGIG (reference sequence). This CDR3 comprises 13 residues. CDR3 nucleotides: TGTGCCTGGATGAACAGCTACACCGGGGAGCTGTTTTTT. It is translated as CAWMNSYTGELFF. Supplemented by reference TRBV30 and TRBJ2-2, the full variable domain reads SQTIHQWPATLVQPVGSPLSLECTVEGTSNPNLYWYRQAAGRGLQLLFYSVGIGQISSEVPQNLSASRPQDRQFILSSKKLLLSDSGFYLCAWMNSYTGELFFGEGSRLTVL.

The CDR3 loop is CASSEGPEAFF. DNA for the CDR3: TGTGCCAGCAGTGAGGGTCCTGAAGCTTTCTTT. The rearrangement joins TRBV28 to TRBJ1-1, with D unclear. Per the germline V gene, CDR1 is MDHEN and CDR2 is SYDVKM. The length of the CDR3 is 11 residues. The ends were cut back, 5 bases at V and 6 bases at J, with 7 bases in the middle. Drawing the rest from reference TRBV28 and TRBJ1-1, the complete variable domain is DVKVTQSSRYLVKRTGEKVFLECVQDMDHENMFWYRQDPGLGLRLIYFSYDVKMKEKGDIPEGYSVSREKKERFSLILESASTNQTSMYLCASSEGPEAFFGQGTRLTVV.

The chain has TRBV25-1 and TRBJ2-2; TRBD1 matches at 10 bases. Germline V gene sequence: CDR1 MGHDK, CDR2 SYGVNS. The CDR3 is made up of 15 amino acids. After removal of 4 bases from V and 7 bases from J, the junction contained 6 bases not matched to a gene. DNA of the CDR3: TGTGCCAGCAGTGGGCGACAGGGGGCCGGCGGGGAGCTGTTTTTT. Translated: CASSGRQGAGGELFF.

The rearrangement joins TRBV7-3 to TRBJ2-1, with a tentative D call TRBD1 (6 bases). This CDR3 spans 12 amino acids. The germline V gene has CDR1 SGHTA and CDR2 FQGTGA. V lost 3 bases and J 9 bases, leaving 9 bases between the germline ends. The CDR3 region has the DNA TGTGCCAGCAGCTTCCGGGACACTGAGCAGTTCTTC. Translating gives CASSFRDTEQFF.

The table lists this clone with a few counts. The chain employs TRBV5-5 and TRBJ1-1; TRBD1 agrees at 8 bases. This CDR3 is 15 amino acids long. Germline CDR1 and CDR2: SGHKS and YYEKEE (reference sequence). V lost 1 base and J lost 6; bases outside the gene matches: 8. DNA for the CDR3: TGTGCCAGCAGCTTGACAGACAGGGGCATTCCTGAAGCTTTCTTT. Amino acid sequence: CASSLTDRGIPEAFF. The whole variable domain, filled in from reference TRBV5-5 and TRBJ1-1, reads DAGVTQSPTHLIKTRGQQVTLRCSPISGHKSVSWYQQVLGQGPQFIFQYYEKEERGRGNFPDRFSARQFPNYSSELNVNALLLGDSALYLCASSLTDRGIPEAFFGQGTRLTVV.

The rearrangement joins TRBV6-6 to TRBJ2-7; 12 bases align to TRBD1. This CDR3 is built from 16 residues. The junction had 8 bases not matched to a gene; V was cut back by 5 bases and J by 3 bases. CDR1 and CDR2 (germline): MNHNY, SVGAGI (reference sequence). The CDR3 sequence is CASSQTRDRGLYEQYF. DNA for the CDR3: TGTGCCAGCAGTCAAACCCGGGACAGGGGGCTCTACGAGCAGTACTTC.

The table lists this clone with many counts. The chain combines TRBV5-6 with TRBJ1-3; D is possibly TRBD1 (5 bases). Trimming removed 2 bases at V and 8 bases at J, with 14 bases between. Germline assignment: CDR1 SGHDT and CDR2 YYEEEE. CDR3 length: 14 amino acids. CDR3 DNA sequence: TGTGCCAGCAGCTTTGGAGTCCCGGGGGACACCATATATTTT. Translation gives CASSFGVPGDTIYF.

CDR3 DNA sequence: TGTGCCAGCAGTACCGATCGGGGTGGCAATCAGCCCCAGCATTTT. Amino acid sequence: CASSTDRGGNQPQHF. This sequence joins TRBV6-5 and TRBJ1-5; D is unclear. This CDR3 has 15 amino acids. V lost 5 bases to trimming and J lost 2 bases, with 13 bases between them. Germline CDR1 and CDR2: MNHEY and SVGAGI.

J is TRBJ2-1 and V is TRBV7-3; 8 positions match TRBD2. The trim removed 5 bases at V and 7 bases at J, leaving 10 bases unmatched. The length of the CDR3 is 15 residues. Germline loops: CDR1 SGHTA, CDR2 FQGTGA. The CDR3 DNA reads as TGTGCCAGCAGCCTGAACCCGGGGGGGACGAATGAGCAGTTCTTC. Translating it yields CASSLNPGGTNEQFF.

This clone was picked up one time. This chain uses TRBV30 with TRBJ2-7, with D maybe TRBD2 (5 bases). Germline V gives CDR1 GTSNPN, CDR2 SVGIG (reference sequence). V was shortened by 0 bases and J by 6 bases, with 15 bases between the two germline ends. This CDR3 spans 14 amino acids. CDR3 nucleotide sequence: TGTGCCTGGAGTGTTAGGCTGGCTCGGGGCGAGCAGTACTTC. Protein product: CAWSVRLARGEQYF.

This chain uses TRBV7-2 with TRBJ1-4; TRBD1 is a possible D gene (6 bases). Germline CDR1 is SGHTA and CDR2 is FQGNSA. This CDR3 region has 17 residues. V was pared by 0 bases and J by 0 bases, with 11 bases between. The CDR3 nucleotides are TGTGCCAGCAGCTTAGCGGCCAGGGGAGCAACTAATGAAAAACTGTTTTTT. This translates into CASSLAARGATNEKLFF. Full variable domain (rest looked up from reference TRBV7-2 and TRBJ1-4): GAGVSQSPSNKVTEKGKDVELRCDPISGHTALYWYRQSLGQGLEFLIYFQGNSAPDKSGLPSDRFSAERTGGSVSTLTIQRTQQEDSAVYLCASSLAARGATNEKLFFGSGTQLSVL.

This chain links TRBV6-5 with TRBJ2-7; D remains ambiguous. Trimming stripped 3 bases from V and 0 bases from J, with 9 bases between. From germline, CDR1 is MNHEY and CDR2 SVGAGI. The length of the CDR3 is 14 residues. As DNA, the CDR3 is TGTGCCAGCAGTTATCGCGATAGCTCCTACGAGCAGTACTTC. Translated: CASSYRDSSYEQYF.